Listed below are T cell receptor beta chains from one sample, sequenced in a study of blood T cell repertoires in COVID-19. The assay was immunoSEQ multiplex PCR, and TCRdb's table has in-frame clones only and misses some. The sample yields about 300,000 clones, 85% to 90% seen once. Sequencing input: peripheral blood. The origin of the receptors is a man between 65 and 85 years old with acute or convalescent COVID-19. The CDR3 runs from the conserved cysteine through the conserved F or W. The D gene is left open where the match is weak. For some rows the clone size is stated as once, few or many, or as a class when expanded; others skip it.

D,size,V,J,DNA,CDR3
TRBD1,.,TRBV6-5,TRBJ1-4,TGTGCCAGCAGCGAGACAGGGAGTAATGAAAAACTGTTTTTT,CASSETGSNEKLFF
.,.,TRBV6-5,TRBJ1-2,TGTGCCAGCAGGCCTACAGGGTCCTATGGCTACACCTTC,CASRPTGSYGYTF
TRBD1,.,TRBV19,TRBJ2-1,TGTGCCAGTAGTAACCCCGGGACAGGGGTGTACAATGAGCAGTTCTTC,CASSNPGTGVYNEQFF
TRBD2,once,TRBV7-6,TRBJ2-1,TGTGCCAGCAGCATCGGGGGACTAGCATCTTCCTACAATGAGCAGTTCTTC,CASSIGGLASSYNEQFF
.,.,TRBV6-2/TRBV6-3,TRBJ1-4,TGTGCCAGCAGTCGCAGGGGAATTAATGAAAAACTGTTTTTT,CASSRRGINEKLFF
.,.,TRBV30,TRBJ2-5,TGTGCCTGGAGTGCAGGGGACGGGGAGACCCAGTACTTC,CAWSAGDGETQYF
.,.,TRBV7-2,TRBJ2-5,TGTGCCAGCAGCTTATGGCAGCAAGAGACCCAGTACTTC,CASSLWQQETQYF
.,.,TRBV11-2,TRBJ1-5,TGTGCCAGCAGCTTAGGGAGGGTGAATCAGCCCCAGCATTTT,CASSLGRVNQPQHF
TRBD2,.,TRBV5-4,TRBJ2-3,TGTGCCAGCAGCACGACTAGCGGGGCCACAGATACGCAGTATTTT,CASSTTSGATDTQYF
.,.,TRBV21-1,TRBJ1-1,.,CASSKVGQGAFSGTEAFF
.,.,TRBV3-1/TRBV3-2,TRBJ1-6,TGTGCCAGCAGCTACGGACAGAGAATTTATAATTCACCCCTCCACTTT,CASSYGQRIYNSPLHF
TRBD2,.,TRBV7-2,TRBJ2-7,TGTGCCAGCAGCCCTGGGACTAGCGGGAGCGAGCAGTACTTC,CASSPGTSGSEQYF
.,.,TRBV5-4,TRBJ2-7,TGTCTGACAGGCAACTCCTACGAGCAGTACTTC,CLTGNSYEQYF
TRBD1,.,TRBV5-6,TRBJ2-5,TGTGCCAGCAGCTTGGGGGCAGGGGGTGGAGAGACCCAGTACTTC,CASSLGAGGGETQYF
.,once,TRBV5-6,TRBJ1-4,TGTGCCAGCAGCACGAGCGGGTGGAAAAAACTGTTTTTT,CASSTSGWKKLFF
.,.,TRBV5-8,TRBJ2-2,TGTGCCAGCAGCTTGGATACGCGCAGGGAGCTGTTTTTT,CASSLDTRRELFF
.,once,TRBV6-5,TRBJ2-7,TGTGCCAGCCGCCCGAAAGGAGCGTTTTCCTACGAGCAGTACTTC,CASRPKGAFSYEQYF
.,.,TRBV24-1,TRBJ2-5,TGTGCCACCAGTGACTCGGAGACCCAGTACTTC,CATSDSETQYF
.,.,TRBV6-6,TRBJ2-5,TGTGCCAGCAGTTACATCCAGGGGCAAGAGACCCAGTACTTC,CASSYIQGQETQYF
.,.,TRBV4-3,TRBJ1-4,TGCGCCAGCAGCCAAGATTCGGGTTTTAGAGTCTCAACTAATGAAAAACTGTTTTTT,CASSQDSGFRVSTNEKLFF
.,once,TRBV10-3,TRBJ1-1,TGTGCCATCAGTCAAGCCCTGAACACTGAAGCTTTCTTT,CAISQALNTEAFF
TRBD2,few,TRBV5-6,TRBJ2-1,TGTGCCAGCAGCGGCCTAAGCGGGGGGACGCATACCTACAATGAGCAGTTCTTC,CASSGLSGGTHTYNEQFF
.,.,TRBV25-1,TRBJ2-5,TGTGCCAGCAGTGAATGGAGGGGTCCGGAGACCCAGTACTTC,CASSEWRGPETQYF
.,.,TRBV28,TRBJ2-3,TGTGCCAGCAGTTCCCTTCGGGTCAGGGGCACAGATACGCAGTATTTT,CASSSLRVRGTDTQYF
.,once,TRBV19,TRBJ1-1,TGTGCCAGTAGTATAGATCGAGGCGCTGAAGCTTTCTTT,CASSIDRGAEAFF
.,few,TRBV18,TRBJ1-3,TGTGCCAGCTCGCCACGGGACACTGGAAACACCATATATTTT,CASSPRDTGNTIYF
.,once,TRBV5-4,TRBJ2-6,TGTGCCAGCAGCCCACCTGATCCGGGGGGGGCCAACGTCCTGACTTTC,CASSPPDPGGANVLTF
.,.,TRBV7-2,TRBJ2-2,TGTGCCAGCAGCTTTAGCTCTAGGGGCACCGGGGAGCTGTTTTTT,CASSFSSRGTGELFF
.,.,TRBV21-1,TRBJ1-3,TGTGCCAGCAGCAAAGCGCTAAGAAACACCATATATTTT,CASSKALRNTIYF
.,.,TRBV19,TRBJ2-3,TGTGCCAGTAGTATAAACGGACCGGGAAAAACGCAGTATTTT,CASSINGPGKTQYF
.,.,TRBV7-9,TRBJ1-1,TGTGCCAGCAGACTGAACCGAGGGGGGAACACTGAAGCTTTCTTT,CASRLNRGGNTEAFF
TRBD1,.,TRBV6-2/TRBV6-3,TRBJ1-2,TGTGCCAGCAGTTACGACAGGGGGACTAACTATGGCTACACCTTC,CASSYDRGTNYGYTF
.,once,TRBV6-5,TRBJ2-7,TGTGCCAGCAGTTACTCGGGGGGTACCTACGAGCAGTACTTC,CASSYSGGTYEQYF